Listed below are T cell receptor beta chains from one sample, sequenced in a study of identical twins. Using its own MiXCR run on the 5' RACE reads, TCRdb lists one record per CDR3 protein. Among 700,000 to 950,000 distinct CDR3 sequences listed, 9% to 15% were seen once. These data also featured in a second study, about yellow fever vaccine responses in identical twins.

Sequenced material: PBMCs. These receptor sequences come from a woman between 18 and 29 years old in good health. The CDR3 runs from the conserved cysteine through the conserved F or W. The D gene is left open where the match is weak. Clone size appears in some rows only: once, few, many, or a class for an expanded clone.

CDR3nt,CDR3aa,v_gene,j_gene,d_gene,abundance
TGTGCCAGCACCTGGGGGGGAAACACCATATATTTT,CASTWGGNTIYF,TRBV11-2,TRBJ1-3,-,few
TGCGCCAGCAGCCAAGATCCAGCGGGGTCGCGCACAGATACGCAGTATTTT,CASSQDPAGSRTDTQYF,TRBV4-1,TRBJ2-3,TRBD2,-
TGTGCCAGTAGTATAGAGGGATACACCGGGGAGCTGTTTTTT,CASSIEGYTGELFF,TRBV19,TRBJ2-2,-,-
TGTGCCAGCAGTTCCCAGGGGGGGGGGCAGTATTTT,CASSSQGGGQYF,TRBV12-3/TRBV12-4,TRBJ2-3,-,-
TGTGCCAGCAGTGAATCGGCAGGGGACGGCTACACCTTC,CASSESAGDGYTF,TRBV25-1,TRBJ1-2,-,many
TGTGCCAGTACCCCATTCAGCGGGAGTTGGGAGGGTGAGCAGTTCTTC,CASTPFSGSWEGEQFF,TRBV19,TRBJ2-1,TRBD2,-
TGTGCCAGCAGTAAACGACGGGTCTCGAACACCGGGGAGCTGTTTTTT,CASSKRRVSNTGELFF,TRBV12-3/TRBV12-4,TRBJ2-2,-,few
TGTGCCAGCAGTTTTTTTGCGGGAAGCACAGATACGCAGTATTTT,CASSFFAGSTDTQYF,TRBV12-3/TRBV12-4,TRBJ2-3,-,many
TGTGCCAGCAGCTCGACTGTCCCTAGCACAGATACGCAGTATTTT,CASSSTVPSTDTQYF,TRBV7-9,TRBJ2-3,-,few
TGTGCCAGCAGCATCGGCCCCGAGGCCCTCCACTTT,CASSIGPEALHF,TRBV5-4,TRBJ1-6,-,many
TGTGCCAGCAGCTTGTATTGGGGACAAGAGACCCAGTACTTC,CASSLYWGQETQYF,TRBV5-4,TRBJ2-5,-,-
TGTGCCAGCAGCCAAGATTACCTAGCGGGGGTCTTATCAGAGACCCAGTACTTC,CASSQDYLAGVLSETQYF,TRBV4-2,TRBJ2-5,TRBD2,few
TGTGCCAGCAGCCCTATGATGGGATCTGGGAACACTGAAGCTTTCTTT,CASSPMMGSGNTEAFF,TRBV3-1,TRBJ1-1,-,few
TGTGCCAGCAGCTTAGCTCGCATAGATATTAACAGGGAACTCGCCTACAATGAGCAGTTCTTC,CASSLARIDINRELAYNEQFF,TRBV7-6,TRBJ2-1,-,many
TGCAGTGCCAAGACTTTCCGGACCCTGTTAACCACAGATACGCAGTATTTT,CSAKTFRTLLTTDTQYF,TRBV20-1,TRBJ2-3,-,-
TGCGCCAGCAGCCAGCCTTTGGCGGGCGAGCAGTTCTTC,CASSQPLAGEQFF,TRBV4-1,TRBJ2-1,-,-
TGTGCCAGCAGCACAGGGCTAGCGGGAGGGGGTGACGGGGAGCTGTTTTTT,CASSTGLAGGGDGELFF,TRBV6-1,TRBJ2-2,TRBD2,-
TGCAGCGTCGCGTCCAGGGGGCACACTGAAGCTTTCTTT,CSVASRGHTEAFF,TRBV29-1,TRBJ1-1,TRBD1,many
TGTGCCAGTAAGCGGGGGGGCCGGCCTAACGATACGCAGTATTTT,CASKRGGRPNDTQYF,TRBV2,TRBJ2-3,TRBD2,few
TGTGCCAGCAGCCGAAACCTCAGGGGGACTAATGAAAAACTGTTTTTT,CASSRNLRGTNEKLFF,TRBV14,TRBJ1-4,TRBD1,-
TGTGCCACCGGGGGAAGCGGAAACACCATATATTTT,CATGGSGNTIYF,TRBV10-3,TRBJ1-3,-,-
TGTGCTAGTGGTTTGCCCCCAGACAGGGGCGGTTACAATGAGCAGTTCTTC,CASGLPPDRGGYNEQFF,TRBV12-5,TRBJ2-1,TRBD1,-